The clone carrying this TCR beta chain appeared once. In the authors' methods: Estimated nucleated cell counts came from reference gene primer amplification. Clones were read by immunoSEQ multiplex PCR, and TCRdb kept only the in-frame ones, dropping some. The V and J calls and clone size are taken from that table; D and trimming were inferred from the DNA. The sample carries around 200,000 clones, 88% recorded once. Participant reports of clinical history set cohort assignment. Cohort 3 recovery required two negative PCRs, clearance, or symptom resolution. The CDR3 loop spans 15 amino acids. Germline assignment: CDR1 LGHDT and CDR2 YNNKEL (reference sequence). Trimming stripped 1 base from V and 10 bases from J, with 14 bases between. The data stem from a study of blood T cell repertoires in COVID-19. As for the study in general: T cells, B-cell-depleted T cells, or PBMCs provided the cDNA or gDNA that served as material.

Sequenced material: PBMCs or T cells enriched from blood (not recorded which). The chain carries TRBV3-1 (or the pseudogene TRBV3-2) and TRBJ1-6; D is perhaps TRBD1 (6 bases). This TCR derives from a woman under 40 who had recovered from COVID-19. In DNA form, the CDR3 reads TGTGCCAGCAGCCAAGGGACAGACGGGTACTCACCCCTCCACTTT. Translating gives CASSQGTDGYSPLHF.